Listed below are T cell receptor beta chains from one sample, sequenced in a study of OX40 agonist ivuxolimab in advanced cancers. Data came from immunoSEQ multiplex PCR; TCRdb stores just in-frame clones and leaves some out. The sample consists of about 50,000 clones, around nine tenths of them appearing once. Specimen: CD4+ or CD8+ T cells sorted from blood, collected in a trial of the OX40 agonist ivuxolimab. The source is an adult with an advanced solid tumor such as melanoma, head and neck, liver or kidney cancer. CDR3s include the opening cysteine and the closing phenylalanine or tryptophan. The D gene is left open where the match is weak. Not every row has a clone size; where given, it reads once, few, many or a size class.

>TRBV29-1|TRBJ1-1|.|.
TGCAGCGCGGATTCTGGGGAGAACACTGAAGCTTTCTTT
CSADSGENTEAFF
>TRBV2|TRBJ1-5|.|TRBD1
TGTGCCAGCAGTGAAGGGAAGGGGGCAAGCAATCAGCCCCAGCATTTT
CASSEGKGASNQPQHF
>TRBV7-9|TRBJ1-6|.|TRBD1
TGTGCCAGCAGCGGAACAGGGGGCAAAACACCCCTCCACTTT
CASSGTGGKTPLHF
>TRBV20-1|TRBJ1-2|.|TRBD1
TGCAGTGCCGGGGACAGGCTCTACACCTTC
CSAGDRLYTF
>TRBV7-9|TRBJ1-1|.|TRBD1
TGTGCCAGCAGCTTAGCGGCCAGGGGGCCGAACACTGAAGCTTTCTTT
CASSLAARGPNTEAFF
>TRBV7-9|TRBJ2-7|.|.
TGTGCCAGCAGCTCCGACGACCTTATAGAGTACTTC
CASSSDDLIEYF
>TRBV27|TRBJ1-5|.|.
TGTGCCAGCAGACCTTTATCTGGGGGCGGCAATCAGCCCCAGCATTTT
CASRPLSGGGNQPQHF
>TRBV9|TRBJ2-1|.|.
TGTGCCAGCAGCGTAGAAGGCAGGGGGGGCAATGAGCAGTTCTTC
CASSVEGRGGNEQFF
>TRBV7-6|TRBJ2-1|.|.
TGTGCCAGCAGCTTATTAGCCCTGGGAAGGAATGAGCAGTTCTTC
CASSLLALGRNEQFF
>TRBV27|TRBJ1-5|.|.
TGTGCCAGCAGTCGTTCGAGCAATCAGCCCCAGCATTTT
CASSRSSNQPQHF
>TRBV4-3|TRBJ2-1|.|TRBD2
TGCGCCAGCAGCCAGACTAGCGCGCGGGGCAATGAGCAGTTCTTC
CASSQTSARGNEQFF
>TRBV14|TRBJ1-4|once|.
TGTGCCAGCAGCCAGCGGGGGGTACGGGAAAAACTGTTTTTT
CASSQRGVREKLFF
>TRBV13|TRBJ2-7|.|.
TGTGCCAGCAGCTTGCGGCTCCATAACTACGAGCAGTACTTC
CASSLRLHNYEQYF
>TRBV29-1|TRBJ1-1|.|TRBD1
TGCAGCGTTGAATACGGGACAGGGATCACCGAAGCTTTCTTT
CSVEYGTGITEAFF
>TRBV10-1|TRBJ1-2|.|.
TGCGCCAGCAGTATCCCAGCAGGTGGGGACCCCTATGGCTACACCTTC
CASSIPAGGDPYGYTF
>TRBV7-8|TRBJ1-2|.|.
TGTGCCAGCAGCTTAACTACCTACGGTCCAAACTATGGCTACACCTTC
CASSLTTYGPNYGYTF
>TRBV6-1|TRBJ1-2|.|TRBD1
TGTGCCATCGGGACAGGGAGCTCCTATGGCTACACCTTC
CAIGTGSSYGYTF
>TRBV7-9|TRBJ2-7|.|.
TGTGCCAGCACCACCTACTCCTACGAGCAGTACTTC
CASTTYSYEQYF
>TRBV7-8|TRBJ2-1|.|TRBD2
TGTGCCAGCAGCTTACGTTTAGCGGGGGCTCACAATGAGCAGTTCTTC
CASSLRLAGAHNEQFF
>TRBV7-6|TRBJ2-7|once|TRBD1
TGTGCCAGCAGCTTCGGGACAGGGGGATACGAGCAGTACTTC
CASSFGTGGYEQYF
>TRBV7-9|TRBJ1-2|.|.
TGTGCCAGCAGCTTAGAAGGGTTGCACTATGGCTACACCTTC
CASSLEGLHYGYTF
>TRBV11-1|TRBJ2-7|.|.
TGTGCCAGCAGAGATGACAGCAAACCTTACGAGCAGTACTTC
CASRDDSKPYEQYF
>TRBV7-9|TRBJ1-1|.|.
TGTGCCAGCAGCTTAGTTGCAGGGTCGAACACTGAAGCTTTCTTT
CASSLVAGSNTEAFF
>TRBV21-1|TRBJ1-5|.|.
TGTGCCAGCAGCAAAGCCATAGCCGGGACCAGCAATCAGCCCCAGCATTTT
CASSKAIAGTSNQPQHF
>TRBV27|TRBJ1-5|.|.
TGTGCCAGCAGTTTTTCCGTAAGCTCGGCCCAGCATTTT
CASSFSVSSAQHF
>TRBV7-9|TRBJ2-7|.|TRBD2
TGTGCCAGCAGCTTAGGCGCCCCTCGGGGAGGGTCCTACGAGCAGTACTTC
CASSLGAPRGGSYEQYF
>TRBV11-2|TRBJ2-3|.|TRBD2
TGTGCCAGCAGCTCCGAACTAGCGGGGGGCACAGATACGCAGTATTTT
CASSSELAGGTDTQYF
>TRBV4-3|TRBJ2-7|.|TRBD2
TGCGCCAGCAGCCAAGATCTTTGGGGGGACTACTACGAGCAGTACTTC
CASSQDLWGDYYEQYF
>TRBV5-5|TRBJ1-4|.|.
TGTGCCAGCAGCCCCCTTCCCGGGGAGAGGAGCGAAAAACTGTTTTTT
CASSPLPGERSEKLFF
>TRBV30|TRBJ2-7|.|TRBD1
TGTGCCTGGTCGGACAGGGTCCTGGACGAGCAGTACTTC
CAWSDRVLDEQYF
>TRBV7-6|TRBJ2-2|.|.
TGTGCCAGCAGCTTAGGCCCAGGGACTGACACCGGGGAGCTGTTTTTT
CASSLGPGTDTGELFF
>TRBV7-2|TRBJ1-5|.|.
TGTGCCAGCAGCCTCACGCAGGGTAGCAATCAGCCCCAGCATTTT
CASSLTQGSNQPQHF
>TRBV4-3|TRBJ1-1|few|.
TGCGCCAGCAGCCAAGATTCTGGGACTGAAGCTTTCTTT
CASSQDSGTEAFF
>TRBV14|TRBJ2-5|once|TRBD1
TGTGCCAGCAGCCAAGATGACAGGGAGGAGACCCAGTACTTC
CASSQDDREETQYF
>TRBV9|TRBJ1-2|.|.
TGTGCCAGCAGCGCCTACAGTGAGATTAACTATGGCTACACCTTC
CASSAYSEINYGYTF
>TRBV6-6|TRBJ2-2|.|.
TGTGCCAGCAGTTACTCTGAGGGGAACACCGGGGAGCTGTTTTTT
CASSYSEGNTGELFF
>TRBV7-9|TRBJ2-1|.|TRBD1
TGTGCCAGTCGGGGACAGGAGGTCAATGAGCAGTTCTTC
CASRGQEVNEQFF
>TRBV29-1|TRBJ2-7|.|.
TGCAGCGTTGAAGATGCGTCGGGGGCGTCCTACGAGCAGTACTTC
CSVEDASGASYEQYF